Listed below are T cell receptor beta chains from one sample, sequenced in a study of shared clonotypes between healthy human individuals. Measured with immunoSEQ multiplex PCR; TCRdb has only the in-frame clones, and not every one. The repertoire has approximately 1.5 million clones, approximately 98.5% of them found once; the top ten carry about 0.35%. Sequenced input: naive CD4+ T cells sorted from blood. These receptors were collected from a young man in good health. Each CDR3 is given with its conserved first and last residue. A D gene is named only where the DNA matches it firmly. Expanded clones are given a class, and other clones once, few, many or no size at all.

TRBV14	once	TRBJ2-3	TRBD2	CASSQISGGTDTQYF	TGTGCCAGCAGCCAAATCTCGGGGGGGACAGATACGCAGTATTTT
TRBV5-4	once	TRBJ2-7	TRBD2	CASSSGPGTSHEQYF	TGTGCCAGCAGCTCTGGCCCCGGGACTAGTCACGAGCAGTACTTC
TRBV5-1	NA	TRBJ1-2	TRBD1	CASTRGQGFSSERGYTF	TGCGCCAGCACCAGAGGACAGGGCTTCTCATCGGAGCGTGGCTACACCTTC
TRBV10-2	NA	TRBJ2-7	TRBD2	CASRLAGGPYEQYF	TGCGCCAGCAGACTAGCGGGAGGCCCCTACGAGCAGTACTTC
TRBV7-2	NA	TRBJ2-3	NA	CASSLTSGTDTQYF	TGTGCCAGCAGCTTAACCAGCGGCACAGATACGCAGTATTTT
TRBV14	NA	TRBJ1-5	NA	CASSQVEGGQPQHF	TGTGCCAGCAGCCAAGTGGAAGGAGGGCAGCCCCAGCATTTT
TRBV13	once	TRBJ2-1	TRBD1	CASSPNDRGLNEQFF	TGTGCCAGCAGCCCGAACGACAGGGGGCTGAATGAGCAGTTCTTC
TRBV11-2	NA	TRBJ2-2	TRBD2	CASSPSRGLARTGELFF	TGTGCCAGCAGCCCTAGTCGGGGACTAGCCCGCACCGGGGAGCTGTTTTTT
TRBV6-1	NA	TRBJ1-4	TRBD1	CASSDTGQGGNEKLFF	TGTGCCAGCAGTGACACGGGACAGGGCGGGAATGAAAAACTGTTTTTT
TRBV5-1	NA	TRBJ2-7	NA	CASSGGMSSYEQYF	TGCGCCAGCAGCGGAGGAATGAGCTCCTACGAGCAGTACTTC
TRBV9	NA	TRBJ1-4	NA	CASSVAPKADEKLFF	TGTGCCAGCAGCGTAGCTCCAAAGGCGGATGAAAAACTGTTTTTT
TRBV4-1	NA	TRBJ1-1	TRBD1	CASSRPTGTMNTEAFF	TGCGCCAGCAGCCGACCGACAGGGACTATGAACACTGAAGCTTTCTTT
TRBV10-2	NA	TRBJ2-7	TRBD1	CASKGQGRAEQYF	TGCGCCAGCAAGGGACAGGGAAGGGCCGAGCAGTACTTC
TRBV6-1	NA	TRBJ1-5	NA	CASRPGNNQPQHF	TGTGCCAGCAGGCCGGGGAACAATCAGCCCCAGCATTTT
TRBV18	NA	TRBJ1-2	NA	CASSPGGLNYGYTF	TGTGCCAGCTCACCAGGGGGACTCAACTATGGCTACACCTTC
TRBV29-1	NA	TRBJ2-1	NA	CSGRDWTYNEQFF	TGCAGCGGTCGGGACTGGACCTACAATGAGCAGTTCTTC
TRBV28	NA	TRBJ1-2	NA	CASSSFDSPNGYTF	TGTGCCAGCAGTTCATTCGACAGCCCCAATGGCTACACCTTC
TRBV7-2	NA	TRBJ2-7	NA	CASSKSRTNEQYF	TGTGCCAGCAGCAAATCCCGGACAAACGAGCAGTACTTC
TRBV5-1	NA	TRBJ2-5	NA	CASTTGTPGVETQYF	TGCGCCAGCACAACCGGGACACCGGGGGTGGAGACCCAGTACTTC
TRBV5-4	NA	TRBJ2-7	NA	CASSLDPRGRSYEQYF	TGTGCCAGCAGCTTGGACCCCAGGGGCCGCTCCTACGAGCAGTACTTC
TRBV28	NA	TRBJ2-7	TRBD1	CASGSGTGLVEQYF	TGTGCCAGCGGCTCCGGGACAGGGCTGGTCGAGCAGTACTTC
TRBV18	NA	TRBJ1-2	TRBD1	CASSPKGARGLPNYGYTF	TGTGCCAGCTCACCTAAGGGAGCGAGGGGGCTCCCTAACTATGGCTACACCTTC
TRBV18	NA	TRBJ1-5	NA	CASSPLATANNQPQHF	TGTGCCAGCTCACCTCTAGCAACAGCGAACAATCAGCCCCAGCATTTT
TRBV5-1	NA	TRBJ2-7	NA	CASSLVSSGRASYEQYF	TGCGCCAGCAGCTTGGTATCGTCCGGCAGGGCTTCCTACGAGCAGTACTTC
TRBV10-2	NA	TRBJ2-1	NA	CASSESIPGDEQFF	TGCGCCAGCAGTGAGTCGATACCTGGTGATGAGCAGTTCTTC
TRBV7-8	NA	TRBJ1-1	TRBD1	CASIAGGSDTEAFF	TGTGCCAGCATCGCAGGGGGCTCCGACACTGAAGCTTTCTTT
TRBV7-9	NA	TRBJ2-6	NA	CALNTGRASSGANVLTF	TGTGCCTTAAACACGGGCAGGGCTAGCTCTGGGGCCAACGTCCTGACTTTC
TRBV28	NA	TRBJ2-5	TRBD2	CASLSGRETQYF	TGTGCCAGCCTTAGCGGGAGAGAGACCCAGTACTTC
TRBV5-1	once	TRBJ1-2	NA	CASSLAREEGYTF	TGCGCCAGCAGCTTGGCCAGGGAGGAAGGCTACACCTTC
TRBV10-3	NA	TRBJ2-5	TRBD1	CAIRSGTEQETQYF	TGTGCCATCAGATCCGGGACAGAGCAAGAGACCCAGTACTTC
TRBV5-1	NA	TRBJ1-4	NA	CASSLEAEKLFF	TGCGCCAGCAGCTTGGAGGCAGAGAAACTGTTTTTT
TRBV28	once	TRBJ1-2	TRBD1	CASSSGGANYGYTF	TGTGCCAGCAGTTCAGGGGGTGCTAACTATGGCTACACCTTC
TRBV7-6	NA	TRBJ2-1	NA	CASSLGRTAYNEQFF	TGTGCCAGCAGCTTAGGGCGGACTGCCTACAATGAGCAGTTCTTC
TRBV20-1	NA	TRBJ2-1	NA	CSARITNEQFF	TGCAGTGCTAGAATTACGAATGAGCAGTTCTTC
TRBV5-1	NA	TRBJ2-7	NA	CASSLGPANEQYF	TGCGCCAGCAGCTTGGGACCTGCAAACGAGCAGTACTTC
TRBV5-1	once	TRBJ2-7	TRBD2	CASSAGTSGSSLSSYEQYF	TGCGCCAGCAGCGCAGGGACTAGCGGGAGTTCCCTAAGCTCCTACGAGCAGTACTTC
TRBV7-9	NA	TRBJ1-1	NA	CASSLEGLNTEAFF	TGTGCCAGCAGCCTAGAGGGCCTAAACACTGAAGCTTTCTTT
TRBV10-3	NA	TRBJ1-2	TRBD1	CATARPGQNYGYTF	TGTGCCACCGCTCGACCGGGACAGAACTATGGCTACACCTTC
TRBV6-5	NA	TRBJ1-2	NA	CASSYHSGGYTF	TGTGCCAGCAGTTACCACTCTGGCGGCTACACCTTC
TRBV25-1	NA	TRBJ2-2	NA	CASSSSKPLNTGELFF	TGTGCCAGCAGTTCTAGCAAACCCTTGAACACCGGGGAGCTGTTTTTT
TRBV30	NA	TRBJ1-3	NA	CAWDEALWRNTIYF	TGTGCCTGGGACGAGGCGCTTTGGCGAAACACCATATATTTT
TRBV9	NA	TRBJ2-2	TRBD1	CASSEQGLITGELFF	TGTGCCAGCAGCGAACAGGGGTTAATCACCGGGGAGCTGTTTTTT
TRBV28	NA	TRBJ2-1	NA	CASSPLIGPLRGFNEQFF	TGTGCCAGCAGCCCCCTTATCGGGCCCCTCAGGGGTTTCAATGAGCAGTTCTTC
TRBV28	NA	TRBJ2-7	TRBD2	CASSLSGISSYEQYF	TGTGCCAGCAGTTTAAGCGGGATCAGCTCCTACGAGCAGTACTTC
TRBV11-2	NA	TRBJ1-2	TRBD1	CASSPRQGGGYTF	TGTGCCAGCAGCCCTCGACAGGGAGGGGGCTACACCTTC
TRBV5-1	NA	TRBJ2-7	NA	CASSLDFSEQYF	TGCGCCAGCAGCTTGGATTTCTCCGAGCAGTACTTC
TRBV27	NA	TRBJ2-2	TRBD2	CASSLWSSGANTGELFF	TGTGCCAGCAGTTTATGGTCTAGCGGAGCGAACACCGGGGAGCTGTTTTTT
TRBV2	once	TRBJ2-5	NA	CASTQGPLGEETQYF	TGTGCCAGCACACAGGGCCCTTTAGGCGAAGAGACCCAGTACTTC
TRBV13	NA	TRBJ1-2	TRBD1	CASGLVDRDDGYTF	TGTGCCAGCGGCTTGGTGGACAGGGACGATGGCTACACCTTC
TRBV4-1	NA	TRBJ2-1	TRBD2	CASSQEASGTDISYNEQFF	TGCGCCAGCAGCCAAGAGGCTAGCGGGACGGATATCTCCTACAATGAGCAGTTCTTC
TRBV6-1	NA	TRBJ2-7	TRBD1	CASSRDRGHYEQYF	TGTGCCAGCAGCCGGGACAGGGGACACTACGAGCAGTACTTC
TRBV27	NA	TRBJ2-5	TRBD1	CASSPKGTGRGGQYF	TGTGCCAGCAGTCCCAAGGGGACAGGACGGGGAGGCCAGTACTTC
TRBV2	NA	TRBJ2-7	NA	CATQGGTYNEQYF	TGTGCCACCCAAGGGGGGACCTATAACGAGCAGTACTTC
TRBV7-9	NA	TRBJ2-7	NA	CASSPDTITYEQYF	TGTGCCAGCAGCCCGGACACAATTACCTACGAGCAGTACTTC
TRBV2	NA	TRBJ1-1	TRBD1	CATATGGDTEAFF	TGTGCCACTGCTACAGGGGGAGACACTGAAGCTTTCTTT
TRBV5-1	once	TRBJ2-3	NA	CASPLGGDTQYF	TGCGCCAGCCCCCTAGGGGGAGATACGCAGTATTTT
TRBV5-1	NA	TRBJ2-1	TRBD1	CASSSAGTGGINEQFF	TGCGCCAGCAGCTCCGCCGGGACAGGGGGTATCAATGAGCAGTTCTTC
TRBV10-1	NA	TRBJ2-2	NA	CASKENLNTGELFF	TGCGCCAGCAAGGAAAATCTGAACACCGGGGAGCTGTTTTTT
TRBV2	NA	TRBJ2-5	NA	CASSAQETQYF	TGTGCCAGCAGTGCACAAGAGACCCAGTACTTC
TRBV7-6	NA	TRBJ1-1	NA	CASSFPLAEAFF	TGTGCCAGCAGCTTCCCCCTGGCTGAAGCTTTCTTT